This TCR beta chain was retrieved from a study of CD8+ T cells in alopecia areata. Looking at the study overall: At a dose of 5 to 10 mg twice daily, oral tofacitinib was given to treated patients.

Sample treatment: oral pan-JAK inhibitor, 5-10 mg twice daily. Trimming took 0 bases from V and 10 from J, leaving 13 bases between them. CDR1 and CDR2 (germline): WSHSY, SAAADI. The CDR3 has 14 residues. RNA, once extracted, was reverse transcribed into cDNA for use as the sequencing template. Sequencing used immunoSEQ multiplex PCR; TCRdb keeps in-frame clones, though not all of them. The sample shows about 200,000 clones, under 75% of them seen only once. This clonotype was sampled from a human donor with alopecia areata. The source was CD4+ T cells sorted from blood, collected at week 4, from a patient treated with tofacitinib. The V and J genes are TRBV10-2 and TRBJ1-5; tentatively, D is TRBD1 (6 bases). The chain's CDR3 is CASSESGGPTPQHF. The CDR3 nucleotides read TGCGCCAGCAGTGAGTCGGGGGGCCCCACTCCCCAGCATTTT.